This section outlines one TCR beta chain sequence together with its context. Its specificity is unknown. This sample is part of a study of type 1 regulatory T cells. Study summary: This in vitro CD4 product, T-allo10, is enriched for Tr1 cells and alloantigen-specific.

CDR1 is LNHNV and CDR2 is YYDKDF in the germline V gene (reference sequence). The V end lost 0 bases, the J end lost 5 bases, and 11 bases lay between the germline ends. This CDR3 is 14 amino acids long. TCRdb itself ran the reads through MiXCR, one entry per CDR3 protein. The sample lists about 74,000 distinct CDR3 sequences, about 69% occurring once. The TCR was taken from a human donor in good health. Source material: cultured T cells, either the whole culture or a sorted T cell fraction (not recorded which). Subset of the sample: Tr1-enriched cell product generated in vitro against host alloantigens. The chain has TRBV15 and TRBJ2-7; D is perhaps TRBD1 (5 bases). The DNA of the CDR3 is TGTGCCACCAGCAGAGAAACAGGTTATAACGAGCAGTACTTC. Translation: CATSRETGYNEQYF.